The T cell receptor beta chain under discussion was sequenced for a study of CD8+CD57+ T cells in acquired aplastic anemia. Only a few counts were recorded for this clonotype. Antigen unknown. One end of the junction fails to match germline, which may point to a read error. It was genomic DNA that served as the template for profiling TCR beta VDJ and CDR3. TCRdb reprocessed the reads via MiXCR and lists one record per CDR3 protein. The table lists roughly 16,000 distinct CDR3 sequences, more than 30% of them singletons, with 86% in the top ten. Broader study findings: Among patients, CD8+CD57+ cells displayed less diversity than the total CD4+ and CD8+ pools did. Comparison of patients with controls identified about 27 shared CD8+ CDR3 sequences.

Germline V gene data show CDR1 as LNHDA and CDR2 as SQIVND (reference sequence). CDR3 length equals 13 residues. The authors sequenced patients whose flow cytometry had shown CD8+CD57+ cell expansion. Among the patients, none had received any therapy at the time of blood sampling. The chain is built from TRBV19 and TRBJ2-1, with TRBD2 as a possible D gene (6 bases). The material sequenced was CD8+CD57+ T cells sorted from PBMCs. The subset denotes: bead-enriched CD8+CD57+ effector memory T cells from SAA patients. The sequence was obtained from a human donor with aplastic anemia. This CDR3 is CASKRDSDNEQFF. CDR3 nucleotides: TGTGCCAGTAAACGGGACTCCGACAATGAGCAGTTCTTC.